The text below deals with one T cell receptor beta chain. This entry is derived from a study of blood T cell repertoires in COVID-19. About the study: T cells, B-cell-depleted T cells, or PBMCs provided the cDNA or gDNA that served as material.

Produced via immunoSEQ multiplex PCR; TCRdb's table is partial and in-frame only. The sample holds about 60,000 clones, 70% to 80% seen once. Trimming cost V 4 bases and J 5 bases, with 10 bases left between them. There are 12 residues in the CDR3. Germline V gene sequence: CDR1 SGHRS, CDR2 YFSETQ. The source is a woman aged 80 or over with acute or convalescent COVID-19. The source material was peripheral blood. V usage is TRBV5-1 and J usage is TRBJ2-7; a possible D gene is TRBD2 (5 bases). CDR3 nucleotides: TGCGCCAGCAGCCCGGACTTTCACGAGCAGTACTTC. Its translation is CASSPDFHEQYF.